What follows is one T cell receptor beta chain and its context. Antigen: not known. Positive CCR7 selection of CD45RO-negative cells yielded the naive CD8 cells, and terminally differentiated effector memory CD45RA+ cells were excluded. These data come from a study of shared clonotypes between healthy human individuals. Turning to the study itself: Three CD4 naive, three CD4 memory, two CD8 naive and one CD8 memory plate were used per donor.

Study-level points and caveats: Expectations were that clonotype sharing among donors would be affected by sequencing depth.

The deep-level immunoSEQ assay was used. Method: immunoSEQ multiplex PCR; TCRdb's copy keeps in-frame clones and lacks some. The data hold some 2,100,000 clones, with 85% to 95% observed a single time. This receptor was taken from a man aged 18-30 years in good health. Some clones in this sample may be carry-over from other donors' samples. The sample was naive CD8+ T cells from PBMCs.

CDR3 amino acids: CASSSLGDRGRTNYGYTF. Here the CDR3 DNA reads TGTGCCAGCAGCTCACTGGGGGACAGGGGGCGAACTAACTATGGCTACACCTTC. This chain connects TRBV11-2 to TRBJ1-2, with 12 bases that match TRBD1. This CDR3 has 18 amino acids. V lost 4 bases and J lost 0; bases outside the gene matches: 9. The V gene's germline CDR1 is SGHAT and CDR2 FQNNGV.